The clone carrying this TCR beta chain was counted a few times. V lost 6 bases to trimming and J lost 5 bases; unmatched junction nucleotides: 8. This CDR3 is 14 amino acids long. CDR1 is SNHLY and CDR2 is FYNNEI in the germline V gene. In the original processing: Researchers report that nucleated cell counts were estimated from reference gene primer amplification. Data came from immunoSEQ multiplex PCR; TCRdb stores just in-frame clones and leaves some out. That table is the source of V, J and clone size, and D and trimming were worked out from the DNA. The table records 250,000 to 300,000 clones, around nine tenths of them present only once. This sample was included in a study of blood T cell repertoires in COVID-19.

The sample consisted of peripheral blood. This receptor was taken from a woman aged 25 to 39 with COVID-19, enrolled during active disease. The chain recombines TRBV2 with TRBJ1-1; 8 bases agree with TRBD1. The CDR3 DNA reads TGTGCCAGCAGGACAATCGGACAGGGTACTGAAGCTTTCTTT. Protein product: CASRTIGQGTEAFF.